Listed below are T cell receptor beta chains from one sample, sequenced in a study of blood T cell repertoires in COVID-19. Libraries were prepared by immunoSEQ multiplex PCR; TCRdb keeps only in-frame clonotypes and omits some of them. The sample carries 370,000 or so clones, more than 75% recorded once. Sequenced material: PBMCs or T cells enriched from blood (not recorded which). These receptors were taken from a man aged 25-45 years who had recovered from COVID-19. CDR3s include the opening cysteine and the closing phenylalanine or tryptophan. The order of the fields is CDR3 length, J gene, clone size, D gene, V gene, CDR3 DNA, CDR3 protein. The D gene is left open where the match is weak. Some rows mark clone size as missing; the rest say once, few, many or name a class of expanded clone.

>13|TRBJ1-2|.|.|TRBV5-1
TGCGCCAGCAGCTTGGCCCTACAGGGAACCTACACCTTC
CASSLALQGTYTF
>14|TRBJ1-5|.|TRBD1|TRBV6-2/TRBV6-3
TGTGCCAGCAGCCAAGACAGGGGGAGACAGCCCCAGCATTTT
CASSQDRGRQPQHF
>15|TRBJ2-2|.|TRBD1|TRBV6-5
TGTGCCAGCAGTACCGGACAGGGGTACACCGGGGAGCTGTTTTTT
CASSTGQGYTGELFF
>12|TRBJ2-7|once|.|TRBV6-5
TGTGCCGGAAGCCCGGGGAACCTCGAGCAGTACTTC
CAGSPGNLEQYF
>12|TRBJ1-2|.|.|TRBV6-2/TRBV6-3
TGTGCCAGCAGTTACGGACAGAGTGGCTACACCTTC
CASSYGQSGYTF
>14|TRBJ1-1|.|.|TRBV30
TGTGCCTGGAGTGCTGACAGTCTGAACACTGAAGCTTTCTTT
CAWSADSLNTEAFF
>15|TRBJ1-2|.|.|TRBV5-7
TGTGCCAGCAGCTCGCCCCGAACAGGGATTGATGGCTACACCTTC
CASSSPRTGIDGYTF
>14|TRBJ1-2|once|TRBD1|TRBV9
TGTGCCAGCAGCACGCCGGGACAGGGAGATGGCTACACCTTC
CASSTPGQGDGYTF
>18|TRBJ1-1|.|.|TRBV27
TGTGCCAGCAGTTTAAGGAGGGCAGGGTTGGGGACTTACACTGAAGCTTTCTTT
CASSLRRAGLGTYTEAFF
>15|TRBJ1-1|few|TRBD1|TRBV11-2
TGTGCCAGCAGCTCGCAGACAGGGGGAAGAACTGAAGCTTTCTTT
CASSSQTGGRTEAFF
>14|TRBJ1-3|.|.|TRBV10-1
TGCGCCAGCAGTGAGGGGACACCGGGAAACACCATATATTTT
CASSEGTPGNTIYF
>11|TRBJ2-7|once|.|TRBV3-1/TRBV3-2
TGTGCCACCTACCGGGCGGGGGAGCAGTACTTC
CATYRAGEQYF
>17|TRBJ2-6|.|.|TRBV7-3
TGTGCCAGCAGCTTGCCAGGATCACTCTCTGGGGCCAACGTCCTGACTTTC
CASSLPGSLSGANVLTF
>17|TRBJ2-4|once|.|TRBV19
TGTGCCAGTAGTATAGGGGCTGGCTCCACTTCCAAAAACATTCAGTACTTC
CASSIGAGSTSKNIQYF
>15|TRBJ2-7|once|.|TRBV4-1
TGCGCCAGCAGCTCCCCTCCTACAGGGATCCACGAGCAGTACTTC
CASSSPPTGIHEQYF
>16|TRBJ2-6|.|.|TRBV4-1
TGCGCCAGCAGCCAAACCCAGGCCTCTGGGGCCAACGTCCTGACTTTC
CASSQTQASGANVLTF
>12|TRBJ2-7|.|.|TRBV5-1
TGCGCCAGCAGCACCTACAGGGACGAGCAGTACTTC
CASSTYRDEQYF
>16|TRBJ1-5|.|TRBD1|TRBV6-2/TRBV6-3
TGTGCCAGCAGTACCAGGACAGGATATAGCAATCAGCCCCAGCATTTT
CASSTRTGYSNQPQHF
>14|TRBJ1-5|once|TRBD1|TRBV5-1
TGCGCCAGCAGCCCGACAGGGATCAATCAGCCCCAGCATTTT
CASSPTGINQPQHF
>14|TRBJ1-2|once|TRBD1|TRBV19
TGTGCCAGTAGACCGGGACAGGGGGCCTATGGCTACACCTTC
CASRPGQGAYGYTF
>13|TRBJ1-3|.|.|TRBV7-9
TGTGCCAGCAGCTTACGAGGCGGAAACACCATATATTTT
CASSLRGGNTIYF
>15|TRBJ2-3|few|TRBD2|TRBV3-1/TRBV3-2
TGTGCCAGCAGCCAAACACTAGCGGGGAGAGATACGCAGTATTTT
CASSQTLAGRDTQYF
>14|TRBJ2-7|once|.|TRBV9
TGTGCCAGCAGCTACAGGACCGACTCCTACGAGCAGTACTTC
CASSYRTDSYEQYF
>13|TRBJ1-1|.|TRBD1|TRBV7-9
TGTGCCAGCAGTGGACAGGTGAACACTGAAGCTTTCTTT
CASSGQVNTEAFF
>13|TRBJ1-5|once|TRBD1|TRBV19
TGTGCCAGTAGGTTTGACAGGGGTCAGCCCCAGCATTTT
CASRFDRGQPQHF
>14|TRBJ1-2|few|TRBD1|TRBV11-1
TGTGCCAGCAGCTTAGAGACAGGGATCTATGGCTACACCTTC
CASSLETGIYGYTF
>15|TRBJ2-7|.|TRBD1|TRBV5-1
TGCGCCAGCAGCTATACCGGGACAGGAACCTACGAGCAGTACTTC
CASSYTGTGTYEQYF
>16|TRBJ1-4|.|.|TRBV19
TGTGCCAGTAGGCATGAACCTATTCGGGTAAATGAAAAACTGTTTTTT
CASRHEPIRVNEKLFF
>13|TRBJ1-2|.|.|TRBV30
TGTGCCTGGTCCTCACAGGGTCGCTATGGCTACACCTTC
CAWSSQGRYGYTF
>16|TRBJ1-4|.|TRBD1|TRBV6-6
TGTGCCAGCAGCTTTAGGGGGCGCGGGTCTAATGAAAAACTGTTTTTT
CASSFRGRGSNEKLFF
>17|TRBJ2-3|.|.|TRBV18
TGTGCCAGCTCACCAAGGTCCGCGGGTCGAAGCACAGATACGCAGTATTTT
CASSPRSAGRSTDTQYF
>17|TRBJ1-3|.|TRBD1|TRBV19
TGTGCCAGTACCTCCCCGGGGACAGTGCGCTCTGGAAACACCATATATTTT
CASTSPGTVRSGNTIYF
>14|TRBJ1-2|.|TRBD1|TRBV6-5
TGTGCCAGCAGAGACACAGGGGGCATCTATGGCTACACCTTC
CASRDTGGIYGYTF
>14|TRBJ1-4|once|TRBD1|TRBV2
TGTGCCAGCAGAGGACAGGGCGGGGGTGAAAAACTGTTTTTT
CASRGQGGGEKLFF
>16|TRBJ1-5|.|.|TRBV14
TGTGCCAGCAGCCAAGGGGGACATCTTAGCAATCAGCCCCAGCATTTT
CASSQGGHLSNQPQHF
>16|TRBJ1-3|.|TRBD1|TRBV7-9
TGTGCCAGCAGCTCTGTAACAGGGGGCTCTGGAAACACCATATATTTT
CASSSVTGGSGNTIYF
>18|TRBJ2-3|.|TRBD2|TRBV10-1
TGCGCCAGCAGTGAGACCCCGAGAGCGGGGGGCCGCACAGATACGCAGTATTTT
CASSETPRAGGRTDTQYF
>15|TRBJ2-7|.|.|TRBV4-3
TGCGCCAGCAGCCAAGATTTACAGACGACCTACGAGCAGTACTTC
CASSQDLQTTYEQYF
>16|TRBJ1-1|.|TRBD1|TRBV7-6
TGTGCCAGCAGCTTAGTACAGGGGGCAAAGAACACTGAAGCTTTCTTT
CASSLVQGAKNTEAFF
>14|TRBJ1-2|.|.|TRBV5-1
TGCGCCAGCAAAAGAACCGGGGAGATCTATGGCTACACCTTC
CASKRTGEIYGYTF
>15|TRBJ1-2|.|TRBD1|TRBV7-9
TGTGCCAGCAGCTCAAACAGGGGGCCTAGCTATGGCTACACCTTC
CASSSNRGPSYGYTF
>16|TRBJ2-3|.|TRBD2|TRBV27
TGTGCCAGCAGTCGCGGTAGCGGGGGTAACACAGATACGCAGTATTTT
CASSRGSGGNTDTQYF
>12|TRBJ1-5|.|.|TRBV18
TGTGCCAGCTCACCATCGGGGCAGCCCCAGCATTTT
CASSPSGQPQHF
>14|TRBJ1-2|once|TRBD1|TRBV18
TGTGCCAGCTCCCCGGCACAGGGGCTGGATGGCTACACCTTC
CASSPAQGLDGYTF
>15|TRBJ1-2|.|.|TRBV5-1
TGCGCCAGCAGCTCGTTATTGCAGGGATCCTATGGCTACACCTTC
CASSSLLQGSYGYTF
>12|TRBJ2-1|.|.|TRBV11-2
TGTGCCAGCAGCCGGACAGACAATGAGCAGTTCTTC
CASSRTDNEQFF
>15|TRBJ1-2|.|TRBD1|TRBV3-1/TRBV3-2
TGTGCCAGCAGCCAAGTCGTAAGGGGGCAGGGAGGCTACACCTTC
CASSQVVRGQGGYTF
>15|TRBJ1-2|.|.|TRBV5-6
TGTGCCAGCAGCTTGGTAGACAGAGATTACTATGGCTACACCTTC
CASSLVDRDYYGYTF
>14|TRBJ2-2|.|.|TRBV30
TGTGCCCGCGATCTCGGCCGGAGCACCGGGGAGCTGTTTTTT
CARDLGRSTGELFF